A single sample is the source of the 23 T cell receptor beta chains below, sequenced in a study of CD8+CD57+ T cells in acquired aplastic anemia. CDR3 and TCR beta VDJ profiling relied on genomic DNA as the template. Via MiXCR, TCRdb re-called the reads, giving one row per CDR3 protein. The table lists about 180,000 distinct CDR3 sequences, roughly 65% of them singletons. Previously, flow cytometry had revealed CD8+CD57+ cell expansion in the patients chosen for sequencing. The source material was sorted CD4+, CD8+, or CD8+CD57+ T cells (not recorded which) from PBMCs. All receptors derive from a human donor with aplastic anemia.

In nucleotides, the CDR3 is TGTGCCAGCAGCTTCGCTTTTGTCCCCCCCTTGGACGAGCAGTACTTC. As protein: CASSFAFVPPLDEQYF. The rearrangement links TRBV7-6 to TRBJ2-7; D is undetermined. Trimming removed 3 bases from V and 5 bases from J, with 20 bases in between. The CDR3 totals 16 residues. Germline V gene lookup returns CDR1 SGHVS and CDR2 FNYEAQ. The variable domain in full, completed from reference TRBV7-6 and TRBJ2-7, reads GAGVSQSPRYKVTKRGQDVALRCDPISGHVSLYWYRQALGQGPEFLTYFNYEAQQDKSGLPNDRFSAERPEGSISTLTIQRTEQRDSAMYRCASSFAFVPPLDEQYFGPGTRLTVT.

DNA for the CDR3: TGTGCCACCAGCAGCGAGCGGGGGTCCTACAATGAGCAGTTCTTC. As protein: CATSSERGSYNEQFF. The chain joins TRBV15 to TRBJ2-1; 8 nucleotides match TRBD2. This CDR3 comprises 15 residues. The ends lost 3 bases at V and 1 base at J; junction bases unmatched: 2. Germline V gives CDR1 LNHNV, CDR2 YYDKDF (reference sequence).

This clonotype was detected many times. J is TRBJ1-1 and V is TRBV4-1, with D maybe TRBD1 (6 bases). The CDR3 is 16 residues long. Between the trimmed V and J ends, which lost 0 bases and 4 bases, there was a span of 15 bases. Germline CDR1 reads MGHRA; CDR2 reads YSYEKL. CDR3 coding DNA: TGCGCCAGCAGCCAAGATGTCTACAGGGTGACCACTGAAGCTTTCTTT. It yields the protein CASSQDVYRVTTEAFF.

The chain carries TRBV29-1 and TRBJ1-5, with 7 bases fitting TRBD1. The germline V gene has CDR1 SQVTM and CDR2 ANQGSEA. V was pared by 6 bases and J by 2 bases, with 4 bases of the junction left unmatched. The CDR3 is made up of 13 amino acids. DNA of the CDR3: TGCAGCGTCAACGGACAGGGCAATCAGCCCCAGCATTTT. Protein: CSVNGQGNQPQHF.

The chain is built from TRBV28 and TRBJ1-2, with 7 bases matching TRBD1. There are 12 residues in the CDR3. Germline trimming cut 8 bases from V and 4 bases from J; bases unmatched to any gene: 4. CDR1 is MDHEN and CDR2 is SYDVKM in the germline V gene. CDR3 protein: CASLTGAYGYTF. Written as DNA, the CDR3 is TGTGCCAGCCTTACAGGGGCCTATGGCTACACCTTC.

This chain links TRBV2 with TRBJ2-3; 8 bases agree with TRBD1. The germline CDR1 and CDR2 sequences are SNHLY and FYNNEI. The junction had 4 bases not matched to a gene; V was cut back by 6 bases and J by 2 bases. There are 14 residues in the CDR3. CDR3 residues: CASRYRGVTDTQYF. For the CDR3, the DNA is TGTGCCAGCAGGTACAGGGGGGTCACAGATACGCAGTATTTT.

On this clonotype: One base away lies a much larger clone, so this may be a sequencing read error. The CDR3 nucleotides read TGTGCCAGCGGGAGGGCCTGGGAGACCCAGTACTTC. It codes for CASGRAWETQYF. The chain recombines TRBV2 with TRBJ2-5, with TRBD2 matching 7 bases. CDR1 is SNHLY, CDR2 FYNNEI, per germline. This CDR3 contains 12 residues. V was pared by 8 bases and J by 5 bases, with 5 bases of the junction left unmatched.

The chain uses TRBV20-1 and TRBJ2-7; 8 bases are shared with TRBD2. CDR3 length: 16 amino acids. The junction had 10 bases not matched to a gene; V was cut back by 0 bases and J by 3 bases. Germline V CDR1 and CDR2: DFQATT, SNEGSKA (reference sequence). The CDR3 DNA follows: TGCAGTGCTAGAGATCTGCCAGCGGGAGTCCGCTACGAGCAGTACTTC. Amino acids: CSARDLPAGVRYEQYF.

This clonotype has a handful of counts. The chain links TRBV4-1 to TRBJ2-3; D unresolved. Germline V lookup: CDR1 MGHRA, CDR2 YSYEKL. The V and J ends lost 1 base and 0 bases respectively, with 8 bases between them. This CDR3 is 15 amino acids long. Here the CDR3 reads CASSQGWGSTDTQYF. CDR3 DNA: TGCGCCAGCAGCCAAGGGTGGGGAAGCACAGATACGCAGTATTTT.

The gene calls are TRBV5-1 and TRBJ1-5; TRBD1 matches 8 bases. The ends lost 0 bases at V and 1 base at J; junction bases unmatched: 0. CDR3 length: 15 amino acids. From germline, CDR1 is SGHRS and CDR2 YFSETQ. CDR3: CASSLGQGSNQPQHF. The DNA for the CDR3 is TGCGCCAGCAGCTTGGGACAGGGGAGCAATCAGCCCCAGCATTTT.

In its sample, this clonotype was seen many times. The chain recombines TRBV2 with TRBJ2-7, with 7 positions matching TRBD1. The CDR3 has 13 residues. With V trimmed by 6 bases and J by 3 bases, 5 bases remained unmatched. Germline CDR1 and CDR2: SNHLY and FYNNEI. In nucleotides, the CDR3 is TGTGCCAGCAGGGGGACAGCCGTCTACGAGCAGTACTTC. Amino acid sequence: CASRGTAVYEQYF.

In this sample, this clonotype turned up a few times. The CDR3 DNA follows: TGTGCCAGCAGCTTAGCGTCGACCGGGGAGCTGTTTTTT. Protein: CASSLASTGELFF. The chain combines TRBV7-9 with TRBJ2-2; D uncertain. Germline assignment: CDR1 SEHNR and CDR2 FQNEAQ (reference sequence). Trimming cost V 0 bases and J 5 bases, with 4 bases left between them. CDR3 length: 13 amino acids.

This clonotype was recorded at least ten times. The chain is built from TRBV12-3 or TRBV12-4 and TRBJ1-1; 9 bases match TRBD1. Unmatched junction bases numbered 17, after V lost 6 bases and J lost 6 bases. The CDR3 sequence is 17 residues long. Written as DNA, the CDR3 is TGTGCCAGCAGCCCCGCCTACCTTGGACAGGGGAAGTCTGAAGCTTTCTTT. Translated: CASSPAYLGQGKSEAFF.

This chain joins TRBV4-1 and TRBJ2-5; 9 bases match TRBD2. The ends lost 0 bases at V and 5 bases at J; junction bases unmatched: 7. CDR3 length equals 16 residues. CDR1 and CDR2 from the germline V gene are MGHRA and YSYEKL. This chain's CDR3 is CASSQESAGGAETQYF. DNA for the CDR3: TGCGCCAGCAGCCAAGAGTCGGCGGGAGGGGCGGAGACCCAGTACTTC.

This clonotype showed up just once. CDR3 DNA sequence: TGTGCCAGCAGTGAAGGGCCTCTGGGGAGGTATGGCTACACCTTC. The encoded protein is CASSEGPLGRYGYTF. The V call is TRBV9, the J call TRBJ1-2; no reliable D call. Trimming took 5 bases from V and 5 from J, leaving 19 bases between them. The CDR3 length is 15 residues. In germline, CDR1 is SGDLS, CDR2 YYNGEE.

This clonotype was detected only a few times. This chain joins TRBV3-1 and TRBJ2-1; 9 bases match TRBD2. Unmatched junction bases numbered 7, after V lost 4 bases and J lost 0 bases. Germline V gene lookup returns CDR1 LGHDT and CDR2 YNNKEL (reference sequence). The CDR3 extends over 17 amino acids. CDR3 coding DNA: TGTGCCAGCAGCCCCTTACTAGCGGGCACCTCCTACAATGAGCAGTTCTTC. Encoded protein: CASSPLLAGTSYNEQFF.

This clonotype appeared a few times. V and J are TRBV2 and TRBJ2-7, with a possible D match to TRBD1 (5 bases). The CDR3 is made up of 14 amino acids. The germline V gene encodes CDR1 SNHLY and CDR2 FYNNEI. The V and J ends lost 5 bases and 4 bases respectively, with 15 bases between them. The DNA for the CDR3 is TGTGCCAGCAGTTCCCGACAAAGGGGATACGAGCAGTACTTC. Amino acid sequence: CASSSRQRGYEQYF.

The chain employs TRBV7-9 and TRBJ2-7; 7 nucleotides line up with TRBD2. V lost 6 bases, J lost 3 bases, and 8 bases stayed unmatched. This CDR3 has 14 residues. Germline CDR1 and CDR2: SEHNR and FQNEAQ (reference sequence). CDR3 DNA: TGTGCCAGCAGTTCCCACGGGGGGAACTACGAGCAGTACTTC. Amino acids: CASSSHGGNYEQYF.

As for this clonotype: Germline and junction disagree at one end, which may indicate a read error. The chain carries TRBV25-1 and TRBJ1-6; TRBD1 agrees at 8 bases. This CDR3 is built from 13 residues. The germline V gene has CDR1 MGHDK and CDR2 SYGVNS. Here the CDR3 reads CASSPTGDSLLHF. The CDR3 bases are TGTGCCAGCAGCCCGACAGGGGATTCACTCCTCCACTTT.

In its sample, this clonotype was seen a few times. The chain links TRBV20-1 to TRBJ1-1; tentative D call: TRBD1 (5 bases). This CDR3 region has 13 residues. Germline V CDR1 and CDR2: DFQATT, SNEGSKA (reference sequence). Trimming shortened V by 4 bases and J by 11 bases, and 20 bases separated the two germline ends. The CDR3 here is CSAKLDRASLAFF. CDR3 sequence (DNA): TGCAGTGCTAAGCTAGACAGAGCTTCGTTGGCTTTCTTT.

As to this clonotype: The junction does not match germline at one end; this may be a read error. This rearrangement joins TRBV5-1 to TRBJ1-2; TRBD1 aligns across 9 bases. This CDR3 has 16 amino acids. CDR1 is SGHRS and CDR2 is YFSETQ in the germline V gene. In nucleotides, the CDR3 is TGTGCCAGCAGCTTACGCGCCGGGACAGGGATCTATGGCTACACCTTC. Protein: CASSLRAGTGIYGYTF.

This chain connects TRBV6-5 to TRBJ2-7; TRBD1 is a possible D gene (6 bases). There are 16 residues in the CDR3. V lost 2 bases, J lost 6 bases, and 20 bases lay in between. Germline V gives CDR1 MNHEY, CDR2 SVGAGI. The DNA for the CDR3 is TGTGCCAGCAGTTACCTTACGTTACAGGGTAGGGGCGAGCAGTACTTC. It is translated as CASSYLTLQGRGEQYF.

V and J are TRBV24-1 and TRBJ2-7; D possibly matches TRBD1 or TRBD2 (5 bases each). CDR3 length: 13 amino acids. The V gene lost 7 bases and the J gene lost 4 bases, with 13 bases spanning the gap. The germline V gene has CDR1 KGHDR and CDR2 SFDVKD. CDR3 DNA: TGTGCCACCAGGGACCGTGGGGGATACGAGCAGTACTTC. Residues: CATRDRGGYEQYF.